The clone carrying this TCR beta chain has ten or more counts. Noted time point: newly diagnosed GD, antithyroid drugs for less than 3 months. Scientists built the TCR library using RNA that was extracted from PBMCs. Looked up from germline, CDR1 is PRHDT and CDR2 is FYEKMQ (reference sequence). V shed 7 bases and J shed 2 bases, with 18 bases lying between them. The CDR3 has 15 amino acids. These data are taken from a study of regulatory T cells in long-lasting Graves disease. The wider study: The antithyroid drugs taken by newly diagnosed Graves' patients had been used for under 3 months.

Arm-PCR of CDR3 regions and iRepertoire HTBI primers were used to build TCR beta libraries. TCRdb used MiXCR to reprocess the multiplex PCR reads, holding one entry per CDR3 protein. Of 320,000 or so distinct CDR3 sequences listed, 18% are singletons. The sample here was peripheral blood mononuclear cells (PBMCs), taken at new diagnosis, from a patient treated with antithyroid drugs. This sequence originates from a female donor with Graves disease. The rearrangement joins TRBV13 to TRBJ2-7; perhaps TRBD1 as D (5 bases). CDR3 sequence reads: CASTKQALEAYEQYF. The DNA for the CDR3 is TGTGCCAGCACCAAACAGGCGCTAGAGGCCTACGAGCAGTACTTC.